This is a list of T cell receptor beta chains from one sample in a study of cytomegalovirus exposure and HLA in healthy donors. Generated by immunoSEQ multiplex PCR, the TCRdb table keeps only in-frame clones and is missing some. The sample shows approximately 200,000 clones, around 85% of them seen only once. The sample comprised PBMCs. Receptors originate from a human donor in good health. The CDR3 runs from the conserved cysteine through the conserved F or W. A D gene is named only where the DNA matches it firmly. Expanded clones get a size class; other rows say once, few or many, or leave the size out.

TRBD2	TRBJ2-7	TRBV7-2	once	TGTGCCAGCAGCTTACGGCGGGAGTCCCACGAGCAGTACTTC	CASSLRRESHEQYF
TRBD1	TRBJ1-5	TRBV12-5	.	TGTGCGAGTGGTTCATCGACAGGGGGCAGCAATCAGCCCCAGCATTTT	CASGSSTGGSNQPQHF
TRBD1	TRBJ2-7	TRBV6-1	once	TGTGCCAGCAGTGTAGGACAGGGGAGCTCCTACGAGCAGTACTTC	CASSVGQGSSYEQYF
.	TRBJ2-2	TRBV19	.	TGTGCCAGTAGTTCCGTCTGGCGGGAGAACACCGGGGAGCTGTTTTTT	CASSSVWRENTGELFF
.	TRBJ2-1	TRBV19	.	TGTGCCAGTAGTAGGGGCTTTGATGAGCAGTTCTTC	CASSRGFDEQFF
TRBD1	TRBJ2-5	TRBV27	.	TGTGCCAGCAGTACGACAGGGGGCATCAAGACCCAGTACTTC	CASSTTGGIKTQYF
TRBD1	TRBJ1-2	TRBV25-1	.	TGTGCCAGCAGTTCCGTGCTGGGACAGGGAGTCTATGGCTACACCTTC	CASSSVLGQGVYGYTF
TRBD2	TRBJ2-7	TRBV28	.	TGTGCCAGCTCAGTAGCGGGGGCCTACGAGCAGTACTTC	CASSVAGAYEQYF
TRBD2	TRBJ2-7	TRBV7-8	.	TGTGCCAGCAGCTCGTGGACTAGCGGGAATGGTTACGAGCAGTACTTC	CASSSWTSGNGYEQYF
TRBD1	TRBJ2-7	TRBV23-1	.	TGCGCCAGCAGTCAATCAATACCGGGACAGGGTTCTTGGGAGCAGTACTTC	CASSQSIPGQGSWEQYF
.	TRBJ2-7	TRBV28	once	TGTGCCTCCGTCCGCGACTCCTACGAGCAGTACTTC	CASVRDSYEQYF
TRBD1	TRBJ2-5	TRBV7-9	.	TGTGCCAGCAGCCCGGTCTACAGGGGTCAGGAGACCCAGTACTTC	CASSPVYRGQETQYF
.	TRBJ2-7	TRBV5-1	.	TGCGCCAGCAGCGGGCGGACGGGGAGCTCCTACGAGCAGTACTTC	CASSGRTGSSYEQYF
.	TRBJ2-5	TRBV7-3	.	TGTGCCAGCAGCCCTAATGGGGGCTGGAAAGAGACCCAGTACTTC	CASSPNGGWKETQYF
.	TRBJ2-6	TRBV7-9	.	TGTTCCAGCAGCTTCGGGACAGGGGCCAACGTCCTGACTTTC	CSSSFGTGANVLTF
.	TRBJ2-3	TRBV29-1	.	TGCAGCGTTTGTGACAGGTTACTTACAGATACGCAGTATTTT	CSVCDRLLTDTQYF
TRBD2	TRBJ2-1	TRBV5-1	.	TGCGCCAGCAGCTCCCCACCGGGACTAGCGGGATCGACTCTCCGGCCAACCAATGAGCAGTTCTTC	CASSSPPGLAGSTLRPTNEQFF
.	TRBJ2-1	TRBV7-2	.	TGTGCCAGCAGCTTAAGGGGGTCGGGTGAGCAGTTCTTC	CASSLRGSGEQFF
TRBD1	TRBJ2-3	TRBV5-4	.	TGTGCCAGCAGCTTGGATGGGACAGGTGTAGATACGCAGTATTTT	CASSLDGTGVDTQYF
TRBD2	TRBJ2-5	TRBV29-1	.	TGCAGCGTTCTTGGGACTAGCGTTAAAGAGACCCAGTACTTC	CSVLGTSVKETQYF
TRBD2	TRBJ2-3	TRBV2	.	TGTGCCAGCAGTGAAGCGCATGGGCTAGCGGGTCTAAGCACAGATACGCAGTATTTT	CASSEAHGLAGLSTDTQYF
TRBD1	TRBJ2-1	TRBV5-4	few	TGTGCCAGCAGCATAGTCCAGGGGGCGCGCAATGAGCAGTTCTTC	CASSIVQGARNEQFF
.	TRBJ2-5	TRBV5-1	.	TGCGCCAGCAGCTTGTATTACGGGGAGACCCAGTACTTC	CASSLYYGETQYF
TRBD2	TRBJ2-3	TRBV9	.	TGTGCCAGCAGCGTAGAAAGGGGACTAGCGGGACGGCTAACAGATACGCAGTATTTT	CASSVERGLAGRLTDTQYF
TRBD1	TRBJ1-1	TRBV7-2	.	TGTGCCAGCAGCTACGGACAGGGTTTGACTGAAGCTTTCTTT	CASSYGQGLTEAFF
.	TRBJ2-3	TRBV5-1	.	TGCGCCAGCGGGCGGGGCCGCACAGATACGCAGTATTTT	CASGRGRTDTQYF
.	TRBJ1-4	TRBV5-4	.	TGTGCCAGCAGTAGGGGAGGTGGGGAAAAACTGTTTTTT	CASSRGGGEKLFF
.	TRBJ1-3	TRBV28	.	TGTGCCAGCAGTTCACCGGGTTTTTATGGAAACACCATATATTTT	CASSSPGFYGNTIYF
TRBD2	TRBJ2-3	TRBV30	once	TGTGCCTGGAGGGCGGGAGTGACAGATACGCAGTATTTT	CAWRAGVTDTQYF